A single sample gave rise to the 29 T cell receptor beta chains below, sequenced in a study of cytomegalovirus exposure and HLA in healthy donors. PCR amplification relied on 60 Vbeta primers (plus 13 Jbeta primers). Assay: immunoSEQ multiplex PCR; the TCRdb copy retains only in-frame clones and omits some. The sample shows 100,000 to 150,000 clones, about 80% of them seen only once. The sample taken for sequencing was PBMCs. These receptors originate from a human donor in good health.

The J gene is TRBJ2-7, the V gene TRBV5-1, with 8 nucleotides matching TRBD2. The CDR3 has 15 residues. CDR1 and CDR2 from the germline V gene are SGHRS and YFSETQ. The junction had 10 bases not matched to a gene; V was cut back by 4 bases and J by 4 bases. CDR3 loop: CASSDGTRGPYEQYF. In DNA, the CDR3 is TGCGCCAGCAGCGACGGGACTAGGGGACCTTACGAGCAGTACTTC.

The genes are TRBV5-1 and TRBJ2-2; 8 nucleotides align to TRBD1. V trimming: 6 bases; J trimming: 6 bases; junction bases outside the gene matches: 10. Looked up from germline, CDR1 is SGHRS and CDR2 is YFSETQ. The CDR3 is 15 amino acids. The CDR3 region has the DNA TGCGCCAGCAATTCGGACAGGGAACTATCCGGGGAGCTGTTTTTT. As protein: CASNSDRELSGELFF.

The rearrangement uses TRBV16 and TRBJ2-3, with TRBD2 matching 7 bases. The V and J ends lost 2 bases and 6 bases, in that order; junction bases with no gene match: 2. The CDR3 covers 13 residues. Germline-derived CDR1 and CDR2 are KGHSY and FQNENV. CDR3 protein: CASSQDGGDTQYF. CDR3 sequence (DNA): TGTGCCAGCAGCCAAGACGGGGGGGATACGCAGTATTTT.

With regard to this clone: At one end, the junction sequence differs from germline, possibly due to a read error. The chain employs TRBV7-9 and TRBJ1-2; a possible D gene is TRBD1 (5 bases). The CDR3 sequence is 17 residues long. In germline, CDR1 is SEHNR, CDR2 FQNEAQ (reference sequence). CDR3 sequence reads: CSSTSHGGEGTQYGYTF. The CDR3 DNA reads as TGTTCCAGCACCTCACACGGGGGGGAGGGGACTCAATATGGCTACACCTTC. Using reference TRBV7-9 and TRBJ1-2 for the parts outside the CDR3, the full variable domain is DTGVSQNPRHKITKRGQNVTFRCDPISEHNRLYWYRQTLGQGPEFLTYFQNEAQLEKSRLLSDRFSAERPKGSFSTLEIQRTEQGDSAMYLCSSTSHGGEGTQYGYTFGSGTRLTVV.

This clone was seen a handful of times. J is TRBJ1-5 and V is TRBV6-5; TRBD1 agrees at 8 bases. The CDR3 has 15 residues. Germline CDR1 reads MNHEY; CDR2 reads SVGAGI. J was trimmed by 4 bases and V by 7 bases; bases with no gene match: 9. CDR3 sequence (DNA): TGTGCCAGCAAGGGTTGGCAGGGGGCAAATCAGCCCCAGCATTTT. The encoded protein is CASKGWQGANQPQHF.

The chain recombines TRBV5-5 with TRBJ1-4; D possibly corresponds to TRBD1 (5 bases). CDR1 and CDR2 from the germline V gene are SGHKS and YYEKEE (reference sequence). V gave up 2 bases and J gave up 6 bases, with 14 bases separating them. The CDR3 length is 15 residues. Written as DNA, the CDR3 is TGTGCCAGCAGCTTTAGCGGCAGGGAAGATGAAAAACTGTTTTTT. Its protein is CASSFSGREDEKLFF.

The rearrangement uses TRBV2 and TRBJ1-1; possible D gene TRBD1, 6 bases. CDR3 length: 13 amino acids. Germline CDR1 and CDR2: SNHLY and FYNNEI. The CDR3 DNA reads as TGTGTCACCACCTGGGACACCGGCCATGAAGCTTTCTTT. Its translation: CVTTWDTGHEAFF.

The CDR3 region is CASSAQGSGGADTQYF. The CDR3 nucleotides are TGTGCCAGCAGCGCTCAGGGTAGCGGGGGCGCAGATACGCAGTATTTT. This rearrangement joins TRBV9 to TRBJ2-3; 9 bases align to TRBD2. Germline V gene sequence: CDR1 SGDLS, CDR2 YYNGEE. V lost 3 bases and J lost 4; bases outside the gene matches: 9. The CDR3 has 16 amino acids.

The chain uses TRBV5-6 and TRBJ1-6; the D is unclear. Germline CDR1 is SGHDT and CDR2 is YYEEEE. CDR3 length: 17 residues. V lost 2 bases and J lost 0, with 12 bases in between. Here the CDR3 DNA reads TGTGCCAGCAGCTTTTCCTTTGGGAGCTCCTATAATTCACCCCTCCACTTT. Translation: CASSFSFGSSYNSPLHF.

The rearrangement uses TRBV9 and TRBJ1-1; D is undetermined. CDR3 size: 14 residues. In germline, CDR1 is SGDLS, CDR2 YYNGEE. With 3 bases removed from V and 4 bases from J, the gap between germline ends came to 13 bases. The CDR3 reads CASSGPGLSTEAFF. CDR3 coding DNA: TGTGCCAGCAGCGGGCCGGGTCTAAGCACTGAAGCTTTCTTT.

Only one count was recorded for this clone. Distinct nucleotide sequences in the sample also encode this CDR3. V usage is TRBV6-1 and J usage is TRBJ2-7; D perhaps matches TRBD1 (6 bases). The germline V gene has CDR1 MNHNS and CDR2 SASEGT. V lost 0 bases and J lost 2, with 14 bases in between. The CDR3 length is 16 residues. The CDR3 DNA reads TGTGCCAGCAGTGAAGCGCCCAGGGGCACGCCCTACGAGCAGTACTTC. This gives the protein CASSEAPRGTPYEQYF.

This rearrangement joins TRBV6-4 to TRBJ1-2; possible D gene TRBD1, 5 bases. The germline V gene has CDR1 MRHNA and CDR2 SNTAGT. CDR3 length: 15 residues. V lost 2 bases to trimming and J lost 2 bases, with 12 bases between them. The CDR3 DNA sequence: TGTGCCAGCAGTGACAGGACACGTGAAAACTATGGCTACACCTTC. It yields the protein CASSDRTRENYGYTF.

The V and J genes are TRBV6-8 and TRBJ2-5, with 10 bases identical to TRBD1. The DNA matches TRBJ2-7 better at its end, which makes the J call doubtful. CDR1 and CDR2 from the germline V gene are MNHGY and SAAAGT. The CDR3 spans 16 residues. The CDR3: CASRHRQGANSYEQYF. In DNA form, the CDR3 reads TGTGCCAGCAGACATAGACAGGGGGCCAATTCCTACGAGCAGTACTTC.

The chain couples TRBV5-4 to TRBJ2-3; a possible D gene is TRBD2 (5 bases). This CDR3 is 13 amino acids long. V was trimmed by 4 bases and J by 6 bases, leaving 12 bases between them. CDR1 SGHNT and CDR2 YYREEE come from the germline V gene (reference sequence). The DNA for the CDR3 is TGTGCCAGCAGCCGGAGGTTTCAGGATACGCAGTATTTT. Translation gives CASSRRFQDTQYF.

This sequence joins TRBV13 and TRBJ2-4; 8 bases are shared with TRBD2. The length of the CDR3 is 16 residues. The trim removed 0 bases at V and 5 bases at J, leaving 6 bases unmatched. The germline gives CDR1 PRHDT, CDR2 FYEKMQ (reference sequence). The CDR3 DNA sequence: TGTGCCAGCAGCTTAGGCGCCCCTAGCGGGCAAAACATTCAGTACTTC. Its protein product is CASSLGAPSGQNIQYF.

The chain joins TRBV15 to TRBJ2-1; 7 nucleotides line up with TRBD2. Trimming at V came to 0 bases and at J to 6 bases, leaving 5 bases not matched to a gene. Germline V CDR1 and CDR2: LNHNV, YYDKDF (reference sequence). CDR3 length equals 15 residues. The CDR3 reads CATSRESSGFNEQFF. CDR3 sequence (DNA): TGTGCCACCAGCAGAGAGTCTAGCGGCTTCAATGAGCAGTTCTTC.

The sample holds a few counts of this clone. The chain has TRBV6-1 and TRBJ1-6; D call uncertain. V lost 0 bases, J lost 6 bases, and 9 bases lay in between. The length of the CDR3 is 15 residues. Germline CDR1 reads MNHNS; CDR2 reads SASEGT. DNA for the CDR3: TGTGCCAGCAGTGAAGCGGACTCGGGTAATTCACCCCTCCACTTT. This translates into CASSEADSGNSPLHF.

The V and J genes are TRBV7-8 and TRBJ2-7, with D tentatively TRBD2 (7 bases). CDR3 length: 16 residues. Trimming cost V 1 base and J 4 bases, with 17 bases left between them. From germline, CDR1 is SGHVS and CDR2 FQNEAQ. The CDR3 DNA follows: TGTGCCAGCAGCTTAGTCTGGGAGGGGGTTGGGTACGAGCAGTACTTC. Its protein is CASSLVWEGVGYEQYF.

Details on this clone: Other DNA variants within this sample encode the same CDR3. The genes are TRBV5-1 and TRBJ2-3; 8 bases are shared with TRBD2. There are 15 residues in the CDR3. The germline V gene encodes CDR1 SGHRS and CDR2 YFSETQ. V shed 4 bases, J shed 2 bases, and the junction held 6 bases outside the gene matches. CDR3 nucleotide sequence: TGCGCCAGCAGCCTCGCGGGGGGACCCACAGATACGCAGTATTTT. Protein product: CASSLAGGPTDTQYF.

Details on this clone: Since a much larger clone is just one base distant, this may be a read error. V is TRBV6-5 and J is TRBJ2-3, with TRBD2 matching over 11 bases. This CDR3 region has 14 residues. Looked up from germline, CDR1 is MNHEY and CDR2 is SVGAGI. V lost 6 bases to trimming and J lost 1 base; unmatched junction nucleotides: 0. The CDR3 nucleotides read TGTGCCAGCAGGACTAGCGGGGGCACAGATACGCAGTATTTT. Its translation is CASRTSGGTDTQYF.

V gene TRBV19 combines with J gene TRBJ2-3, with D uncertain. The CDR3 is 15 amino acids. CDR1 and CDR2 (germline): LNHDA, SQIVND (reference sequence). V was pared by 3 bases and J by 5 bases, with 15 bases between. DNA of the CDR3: TGTGCCAGTAGTATCGGCGGCCCGTCTCGAGATACGCAGTATTTT. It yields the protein CASSIGGPSRDTQYF.

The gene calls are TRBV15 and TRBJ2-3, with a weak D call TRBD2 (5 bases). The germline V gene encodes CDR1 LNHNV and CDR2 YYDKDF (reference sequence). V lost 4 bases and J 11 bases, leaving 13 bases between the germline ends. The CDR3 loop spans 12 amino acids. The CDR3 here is CATSITRAGQYF. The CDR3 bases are TGTGCCACCAGCATTACTAGAGCTGGGCAGTATTTT.

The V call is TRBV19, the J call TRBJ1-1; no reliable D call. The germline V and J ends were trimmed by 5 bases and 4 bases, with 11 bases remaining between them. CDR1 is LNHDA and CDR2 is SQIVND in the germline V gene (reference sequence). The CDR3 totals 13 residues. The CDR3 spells CASSVSVATEAFF. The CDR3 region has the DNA TGTGCCAGTAGTGTATCGGTTGCCACTGAAGCTTTCTTT.

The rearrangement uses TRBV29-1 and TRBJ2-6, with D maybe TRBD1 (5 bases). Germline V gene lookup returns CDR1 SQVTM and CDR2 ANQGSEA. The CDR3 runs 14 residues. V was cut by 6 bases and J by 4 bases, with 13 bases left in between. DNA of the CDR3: TGCAGCGTGATGCAGGGTTACGGGGCCAACGTCCTGACTTTC. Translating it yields CSVMQGYGANVLTF.

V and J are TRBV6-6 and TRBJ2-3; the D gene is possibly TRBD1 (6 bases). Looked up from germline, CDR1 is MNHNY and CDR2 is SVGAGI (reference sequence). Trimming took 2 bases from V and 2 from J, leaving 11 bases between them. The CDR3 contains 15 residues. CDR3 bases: TGTGCCAGCAGTTACGGGCAGGGGAACACAGATACGCAGTATTTT. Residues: CASSYGQGNTDTQYF.

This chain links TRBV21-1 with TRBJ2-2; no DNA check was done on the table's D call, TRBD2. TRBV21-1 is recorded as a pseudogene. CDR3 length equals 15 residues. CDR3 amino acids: CASSPRDSYTGELFF. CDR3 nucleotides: TGTGCCAGCAGCCCCCGGGACTCTTACACCGGGGAGCTGTTTTTT.

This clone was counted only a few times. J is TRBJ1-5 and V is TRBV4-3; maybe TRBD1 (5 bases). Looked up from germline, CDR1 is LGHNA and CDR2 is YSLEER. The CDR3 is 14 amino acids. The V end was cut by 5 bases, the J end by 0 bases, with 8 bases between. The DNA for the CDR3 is TGCGCCAGCAGCACGGGGGATAGCAATCAGCCCCAGCATTTT. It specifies CASSTGDSNQPQHF.

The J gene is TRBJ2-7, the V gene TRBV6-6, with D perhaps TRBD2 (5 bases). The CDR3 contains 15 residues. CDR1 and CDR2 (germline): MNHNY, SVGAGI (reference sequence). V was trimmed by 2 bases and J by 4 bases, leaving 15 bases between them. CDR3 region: CASSYGQRFHYEQYF. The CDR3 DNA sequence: TGTGCCAGCAGTTACGGTCAGCGGTTCCATTACGAGCAGTACTTC.

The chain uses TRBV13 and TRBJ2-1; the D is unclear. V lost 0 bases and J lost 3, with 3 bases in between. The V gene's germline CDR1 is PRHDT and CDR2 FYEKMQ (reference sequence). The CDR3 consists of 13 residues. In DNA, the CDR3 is TGTGCCAGCAGCTTAGGCCTCTACAATGAGCAGTTCTTC. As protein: CASSLGLYNEQFF.